These 7 T cell receptor beta chains were sequenced from one sample in a study of blood T cell repertoires in COVID-19. Profiling relied on immunoSEQ multiplex PCR, and the TCRdb table lists in-frame clones only, not all of them. Here the sample spans roughly 200,000 clones, roughly 89% being singletons. The sequencing input was PBMCs or T cells enriched from blood (not recorded which). These receptors were obtained from a woman in her forties with acute COVID-19.

The chain links TRBV7-2 to TRBJ2-3, with a tentative D call TRBD2 (6 bases). The germline CDR1 and CDR2 sequences are SGHTA and FQGNSA. V was trimmed by 3 bases and J by 2 bases, leaving 9 bases between them. This CDR3 spans 14 amino acids. CDR3 DNA sequence: TGTGCCAGCAGCTTGTGGGAGGACACAGATACGCAGTATTTT. Its translation: CASSLWEDTDTQYF.

The chain is built from TRBV6-5 and TRBJ1-5; D unclear. Per germline, CDR1 MNHEY and CDR2 SVGAGI. The CDR3 has 14 residues. Trimming removed 10 bases from V and 4 bases from J, with 17 bases in between. CDR3 amino acids: CATLLGTGNQPQHF. The CDR3, as DNA: TGTGCCACCCTTCTGGGTACGGGGAATCAGCCCCAGCATTTT.

The chain joins TRBV21-1 to TRBJ1-2. TRBV21-1 is a pseudogene. The CDR3 totals 18 residues. In nucleotides, the CDR3 is TGTGCCAGCAGCAAAGAGGAGGGGGGGCGTTCGGTGGAGAGTGGCTACACCTTC. It translates to CASSKEEGGRSVESGYTF.

This chain connects TRBV19 to TRBJ1-3; perhaps TRBD1 as D (5 bases). Looked up from germline, CDR1 is LNHDA and CDR2 is SQIVND (reference sequence). Between the trimmed V and J ends, which lost 7 bases and 0 bases, there was a span of 13 bases. CDR3 size: 15 residues. The CDR3 loop reads CASKALDSSGNTIYF. CDR3 nucleotides: TGTGCCAGTAAGGCCCTTGACAGCTCTGGAAACACCATATATTTT.

V is TRBV14 and J is TRBJ1-3; no definite D call. Trimming left V 3 bases short and J 0 bases short, with 9 bases between. CDR1 is SGHDN and CDR2 is FVKESK in the germline V gene. CDR3 length: 15 residues. Written as DNA, the CDR3 is TGTGCCAGCAGCCAGGGCTTGAGCTCTGGAAACACCATATATTTT. This sequence encodes CASSQGLSSGNTIYF.

The chain carries TRBV2 and TRBJ1-2; 10 bases are shared with TRBD1. After removal of 2 bases from V and 8 bases from J, the junction contained 14 bases not matched to a gene. Germline-derived CDR1 and CDR2 are SNHLY and FYNNEI. The CDR3 extends over 17 amino acids. CDR3 bases: TGTGCCAGCAGTGAAATGACAGGGGGCGCGGGATCGGAGGGCTACACCTTC. It encodes CASSEMTGGAGSEGYTF.

The CDR3 DNA follows: TGTGCCTGGTCCCGGGAGAGGAACACTGAAGCTTTCTTT. Protein sequence: CAWSRERNTEAFF. V and J are TRBV30 and TRBJ1-1; D uncertain. Trimming left V 5 bases short and J 1 base short, with 11 bases between. The CDR3 spans 13 residues. Germline CDR1 GTSNPN, CDR2 SVGIG (reference sequence).